What follows are 7 T cell receptor beta chains derived from one specimen sequenced in a study of radiation and T cells in renal cell carcinoma. Using immunoSEQ multiplex PCR, the repertoire was profiled, and TCRdb retains in-frame clones only, with some absent. The sample includes roughly 20,000 clones, approximately 62% of them seen just once. The treatment denotes: treatment-naive control, cytoreductive nephrectomy. This specimen consisted of tumor tissue, obtained from a patient whose treatment was nephrectomy without radiotherapy. Receptors originate from a man aged 45 to 65 with renal cell carcinoma.

The sample holds a few counts of this clone. The chain recombines TRBV28 with TRBJ1-2; weak D call: TRBD1 (5 bases). Germline CDR1 reads MDHEN; CDR2 reads SYDVKM. This CDR3 spans 13 amino acids. V lost 6 bases, J lost 8 bases, and 16 bases lay in between. The CDR3 is CASSRIRAIGYTF. CDR3 sequence (DNA): TGTGCCAGCAGCCGAATCAGGGCTATCGGCTACACCTTC.

This clone was recorded only once. The chain has TRBV18 and TRBJ1-4, with 7 positions matching TRBD1. Looked up from germline, CDR1 is KGHSH and CDR2 is LQKENI. The CDR3 length is 16 residues. The J segment lost 0 bases and the V segment lost 5 bases, leaving 6 bases of the junction unmatched. The CDR3 loop is CASSRDSASTNEKLFF. The CDR3 bases are TGTGCCAGCTCAAGGGACAGCGCTTCAACTAATGAAAAACTGTTTTTT.

This rearrangement joins TRBV9 to TRBJ2-2, with 10 bases aligning to TRBD2. This CDR3 contains 15 residues. Trimming removed 4 bases from V and 6 bases from J; junction bases left unmatched: 6. Germline CDR1 and CDR2: SGDLS and YYNGEE. The CDR3 here is CASSISGGAPGELFF. CDR3 coding DNA: TGTGCCAGCAGCATAAGCGGGGGGGCCCCCGGGGAGCTGTTTTTT.

This clone was counted only a few times. As DNA, the CDR3 is TGTGCCAGCAGCTCAAATACAGGGGATCAGCCCCAGCATTTT. It translates to CASSSNTGDQPQHF. The chain is built from TRBV7-8 and TRBJ1-5; 7 nucleotides line up with TRBD1. The CDR3 has 14 residues. The germline gives CDR1 SGHVS, CDR2 FQNEAQ. V was clipped by 4 bases and J by 5 bases; unmatched bases: 5.

This clone was seen more than once but under ten times. J is TRBJ2-2 and V is TRBV7-3, with no clear D. The CDR3 runs to 11 residues. Deletions cut 6 bases from V and 5 bases from J, with 4 bases between. Germline V gene sequence: CDR1 SGHTA, CDR2 FQGTGA. CDR3 loop: CASSLTGELFF. CDR3 DNA sequence: TGTGCCAGCAGTTTGACCGGGGAGCTGTTTTTT.

The rearrangement joins TRBV29-1 to TRBJ2-3, with a weak D call TRBD1 (5 bases). The CDR3 length is 13 residues. Germline CDR1 SQVTM, CDR2 ANQGSEA. With 8 bases removed from V and 2 bases from J, the gap between germline ends came to 14 bases. The CDR3 spells CSSFDSFTDTQYF. The CDR3 nucleotides are TGCAGCTCATTTGACAGTTTCACAGATACGCAGTATTTT.

The V gene is TRBV5-1, the J gene TRBJ2-6; D might be TRBD1 (6 bases). Trimming left V 0 bases short and J 2 bases short, with 12 bases between. Germline V gives CDR1 SGHRS, CDR2 YFSETQ. The CDR3 has 17 residues. This CDR3 is CASSLGPGVTGANVLTF. CDR3 nucleotide sequence: TGCGCCAGCAGCTTGGGTCCAGGGGTGACTGGGGCCAACGTCCTGACTTTC.